Listed here are 23 T cell receptor beta chains from one sample, sequenced in a study of blood T cell repertoires in COVID-19. The method was immunoSEQ multiplex PCR; TCRdb's version includes in-frame clones alone and lacks a portion of them. The sample includes some 130,000 clones, under 90% of them seen just once. The specimen was peripheral blood. These receptor sequences come from a woman aged 60-70 years with active or convalescent COVID-19.

V and J are TRBV10-3 and TRBJ1-6; tentative D call: TRBD1 (6 bases). V gave up 8 bases and J gave up 5 bases, with 19 bases separating them. Germline V gene lookup returns CDR1 ENHRY and CDR2 SYGVKD. The CDR3 totals 16 residues. The DNA of the CDR3 is TGTGCCATCGGACAGAGCCCAGCTCGGGATAATTCACCCCTCCACTTT. It yields the protein CAIGQSPARDNSPLHF.

The chain employs TRBV7-2 and TRBJ2-2; 7 nucleotides agree with TRBD2. This CDR3 has 16 amino acids. Trimming removed 5 bases from V and 4 bases from J; junction bases left unmatched: 10. CDR1 is SGHTA and CDR2 is FQGNSA in the germline V gene. The CDR3 loop reads CASSPRPRGGTGELFF. In nucleotides, the CDR3 is TGTGCCAGCAGCCCCCGTCCCCGCGGGGGCACCGGGGAGCTGTTTTTT.

The chain couples TRBV10-3 to TRBJ2-1, with D perhaps TRBD2 (6 bases). The germline CDR1 and CDR2 sequences are ENHRY and SYGVKD. The CDR3 spans 15 residues. V dropped 3 bases and J dropped 8 bases, with 17 bases sitting between them. CDR3 in amino acids: CAISDSGGVSDEQFF. CDR3 coding DNA: TGTGCCATCAGTGATAGCGGAGGGGTGAGCGATGAGCAGTTCTTC.

V and J are TRBV7-3 and TRBJ1-4; D uncertain. Germline V gene lookup returns CDR1 SGHTA and CDR2 FQGTGA. Deletions cut 2 bases from V and 7 bases from J, with 8 bases between. There are 13 residues in the CDR3. The CDR3 region is CASSLVPGEKLFF. The CDR3 DNA reads TGTGCCAGCAGCTTAGTACCAGGTGAAAAACTGTTTTTT.

The rearrangement uses TRBV5-5 and TRBJ1-2; 7 nucleotides agree with TRBD1. CDR3 length equals 15 residues. Germline V gene data show CDR1 as SGHKS and CDR2 as YYEKEE (reference sequence). Trimming took 1 base from V and 2 from J; bases not matched to a gene: 5. The CDR3 region is CASSLLTGLNYGYTF. The CDR3 nucleotides are TGTGCCAGCAGCTTGCTGACAGGGTTGAACTATGGCTACACCTTC.

In DNA, the CDR3 is TGTGCCAGCAGTTTGGGGTCCGGCGGGAGTTGGTCCTACGAGCAGTACTTC. Translated, it gives CASSLGSGGSWSYEQYF. The chain uses TRBV28 and TRBJ2-7; 7 positions match TRBD2. CDR1 is MDHEN, CDR2 SYDVKM, per germline. V was clipped by 3 bases and J by 1 base; unmatched bases: 12. The CDR3 totals 17 residues.

V gene TRBV5-1 combines with J gene TRBJ1-4, with 9 bases matching TRBD1. The germline gives CDR1 SGHRS, CDR2 YFSETQ. The V gene end was trimmed by 4 bases and the J gene end by 5 bases; junction bases not matched to a gene: 9. CDR3 length: 16 amino acids. Here the CDR3 DNA reads TGCGCCAGCAGCCCCCTACCGGGACAGGGAAATGAAAAACTGTTTTTT. Residues: CASSPLPGQGNEKLFF.

V and J are TRBV28 and TRBJ2-7; 7 bases are a match to TRBD1. There are 17 residues in the CDR3. V gave up 5 bases and J gave up 1 base; unmatched junction bases: 14. Per the germline V gene, CDR1 is MDHEN and CDR2 is SYDVKM. In nucleotides, the CDR3 is TGTGCCAGCAGTCCTCGGGACAGAACGGCACCGTCCTACGAGCAGTACGTC. Protein: CASSPRDRTAPSYEQYV.

A single count supports this clone. V is TRBV28 and J is TRBJ1-5; D ambiguous. V was clipped by 5 bases and J by 7 bases, with 6 bases between them. This CDR3 has 11 residues. CDR1 is MDHEN, CDR2 SYDVKM, per germline. CDR3 in amino acids: CASSREQPQHF. DNA for the CDR3: TGTGCCAGCAGTCGAGAGCAGCCCCAGCATTTT.

The chain employs TRBV7-2 and TRBJ2-7, with a weak D call TRBD1 (6 bases). The CDR3 is 14 amino acids. Germline V gene sequence: CDR1 SGHTA, CDR2 FQGNSA. The ends were cut back, 0 bases at V and 0 bases at J, with 6 bases in the middle. CDR3 DNA: TGTGCCAGCAGCTTAGCGACAGGCTCCTACGAGCAGTACTTC. The encoded protein is CASSLATGSYEQYF. The variable domain in full, with the rest retrieved from reference TRBV7-2 and TRBJ2-7, is GAGVSQSPSNKVTEKGKDVELRCDPISGHTALYWYRQSLGQGLEFLIYFQGNSAPDKSGLPSDRFSAERTGGSVSTLTIQRTQQEDSAVYLCASSLATGSYEQYFGPGTRLTVT.

The V and J genes are TRBV15 and TRBJ1-2, with TRBD1 matching 7 bases. V was clipped by 1 base and J by 1 base; unmatched bases: 9. Germline V CDR1 and CDR2: LNHNV, YYDKDF (reference sequence). The length of the CDR3 is 17 residues. For the CDR3, the DNA is TGTGCCACCAGCAGAGGGGGGACAGCAGATTATAACTATGGCTACACCTTC. Translated, it gives CATSRGGTADYNYGYTF.

This clone appeared once. The rearrangement uses TRBV5-1 and TRBJ1-6; D call uncertain. Trimming cost V 3 bases and J 8 bases, with 9 bases left between them. From germline, CDR1 is SGHRS and CDR2 YFSETQ. There are 13 residues in the CDR3. In DNA, the CDR3 is TGCGCCAGCAGCTCTCAATCGGATTCACCCCTCCACTTT. This translates into CASSSQSDSPLHF.

The gene calls are TRBV24-1 and TRBJ1-5; no definite D call. Germline CDR1 is KGHDR and CDR2 is SFDVKD. The ends were cut back, 3 bases at V and 9 bases at J, with 14 bases in the middle. The CDR3 runs 14 residues. For the CDR3, the DNA is TGTGCCACCAGTGATGAGGGAGTATTATCGCCCCAGCATTTT. The encoded protein is CATSDEGVLSPQHF.

This clone appeared a single time. At one end, the junction sequence differs from germline, possibly due to a read error. The CDR3 nucleotides are TGTGCCTGGAGTGTACGGACAGTGTACCTCTTC. Encoded protein: CAWSVRTVYLF. The chain uses TRBV30 and TRBJ1-2; D possibly corresponds to TRBD1 (6 bases). The germline CDR1 and CDR2 sequences are GTSNPN and SVGIG (reference sequence). The CDR3 contains 11 residues.

The table lists this clone with a few counts. The V call is TRBV7-8, the J call TRBJ2-1; D perhaps matches TRBD1 (6 bases). There are 19 residues in the CDR3. V shed 1 base and J shed 0 bases, with 19 bases lying between them. Germline V CDR1 and CDR2: SGHVS, FQNEAQ. The CDR3 loop is CASSLETNRASSSYNEQFF. The CDR3, as DNA: TGTGCCAGCAGCTTAGAAACCAACAGGGCCTCCAGCTCCTACAATGAGCAGTTCTTC.

V and J are TRBV10-3 and TRBJ1-3, with a possible D match to TRBD1 (5 bases). The germline V and J ends were trimmed by 6 bases and 0 bases, with 12 bases remaining between them. This CDR3 is built from 15 residues. CDR1 and CDR2 from the germline V gene are ENHRY and SYGVKD. The DNA for the CDR3 is TGTGCCATCAGGCCCCAGGGATCCTCTGGAAACACCATATATTTT. Protein product: CAIRPQGSSGNTIYF.

The chain carries TRBV7-9 and TRBJ2-7; 7 bases agree with TRBD2. CDR3 length: 14 amino acids. Looked up from germline, CDR1 is SEHNR and CDR2 is FQNEAQ (reference sequence). The ends lost 1 base at V and 3 bases at J; junction bases unmatched: 3. For the CDR3, the DNA is TGTGCCAGCAGCTTAGGTGGGACTAACTACGAGCAGTACTTC. This encodes CASSLGGTNYEQYF.

V usage is TRBV10-3 and J usage is TRBJ2-7; 9 nucleotides line up with TRBD1. The junction had 5 bases not matched to a gene; V was cut back by 7 bases and J by 1 base. Germline CDR1 is ENHRY and CDR2 is SYGVKD. The CDR3 has 14 residues. CDR3: CAIKKQGASYEQYF. Written as DNA, the CDR3 is TGTGCCATCAAAAAACAGGGGGCATCCTACGAGCAGTACTTC.

CDR3 DNA sequence: TGTGCCAGCAGGCAGAACAGGGGGCAGAATTCACCCCTCCACTTT. This codes for CASRQNRGQNSPLHF. The V gene is TRBV6-5, the J gene TRBJ1-6, with 9 bases identical to TRBD1. The CDR3 loop spans 15 amino acids. Germline-derived CDR1 and CDR2 are MNHEY and SVGAGI. Unmatched junction bases numbered 7, after V lost 6 bases and J lost 7 bases.

The chain has TRBV28 and TRBJ2-6, with no clear D. Germline V gene sequence: CDR1 MDHEN, CDR2 SYDVKM. Trimming cost V 8 bases and J 9 bases, with 14 bases left between them. The CDR3 covers 13 residues. CDR3 sequence reads: CASFTPIYNVLTF. CDR3 DNA: TGTGCCAGCTTCACTCCCATATACAACGTCCTGACTTTC.

CDR3 bases: TGCGCCAGCAGTATCCCTTTGGGTACAGATAATTACGAGCAGTACGTC. Protein: CASSIPLGTDNYEQYV. The chain joins TRBV23-1 to TRBJ2-7; D gene uncertain. TRBV23-1 is classed as an ORF, of uncertain function. The V end was cut by 5 bases, the J end by 4 bases, with 21 bases between. The CDR3 loop spans 16 amino acids.

The V and J genes are TRBV7-9 and TRBJ2-5; 8 nucleotides agree with TRBD2. J gave up 4 bases and V 1 base, and 5 bases lay outside the gene matches. The CDR3 sequence is 15 residues long. Germline CDR1 is SEHNR and CDR2 is FQNEAQ (reference sequence). DNA of the CDR3: TGTGCCAGCAGCTTAGGTGCGGGGGGCTCAGAGACCCAGTACTTC. It encodes CASSLGAGGSETQYF.

The V call is TRBV7-9, the J call TRBJ1-1, with D tentatively TRBD1 (6 bases). The V gene lost 3 bases and the J gene lost 4 bases, with 15 bases spanning the gap. Germline lookup yields CDR1 SEHNR and CDR2 FQNEAQ (reference sequence). This CDR3 comprises 15 residues. CDR3 DNA sequence: TGTGCCAGCAGCTTCTCAACAGGGACGGGCACTGAAGCTTTCTTT. This gives the protein CASSFSTGTGTEAFF.